The clone carrying this T cell receptor (beta chain) turned up a few times. The CDR3 consists of 17 residues. These data are taken from a study of spatial heterogeneity in lung cancer. Across the whole study: Where they were available, follow-up PBMC samples were sequenced, at a median of approximately two years after resection.

Time point described: blood at routine non-recurrence follow-up after resection. Frozen PBMC, nontumor lung or tumor provided whole RNA, which was sequenced unsorted. TCRdb passed the 5' RACE reads through MiXCR, listing each CDR3 protein once. This table holds some 110,000 distinct CDR3 sequences, less than 15% found once. V gene TRBV21-1 combines with J gene TRBJ2-2; the tabulated D call, TRBD2, remains unverified against the DNA. TRBV21-1 is a pseudogene segment. The receptor comes from a male donor with early-stage non-small cell lung cancer. Sequences were derived from PBMCs, sampled at follow-up. The chain's CDR3 is CASPSPQGLRCTGELFF. The DNA of the CDR3 is TGTGCCAGCCCTTCGCCGCAGGGCCTACGTTGCACCGGGGAGCTGTTTTTT.